This TCR beta chain appears in the sequencing data of a study of blood T cell repertoires in COVID-19. Study-level information: Acute and convalescent COVID-19 specimens originated in the United States, Italy and Spain. Sample material is recorded as cDNA or gDNA derived from T cells, B-cell-depleted T cells, or PBMCs.

This study enrolled people aged about 18 to 100 from about two dozen US geographic areas. In the authors' workflow: Estimates of nucleated cell counts were drawn from the amplification of reference gene primers. Here immunoSEQ multiplex PCR was the method, and the copy in TCRdb shows in-frame clones only, minus some. From that table come the V and J calls and clone size; the DNA was used to work out D and trimming. Of around 310,000 clones listed, around nine tenths are singletons. The CDR3 is 13 amino acids. Trimming took 4 bases from V and 7 from J; bases not matched to a gene: 5. Germline values: CDR1 SQVTM, CDR2 ANQGSEA.

Input material: PBMCs or T cells enriched from blood (not recorded which). J is TRBJ2-4 and V is TRBV29-1; 9 bases are a match to TRBD1. This clonotype originated in a woman in her 30s who had recovered from COVID-19. The CDR3 coding sequence is TGCAGCGTTGCGGGACAGGGAGTGAACATTCAGTACTTC. Amino acid sequence: CSVAGQGVNIQYF.